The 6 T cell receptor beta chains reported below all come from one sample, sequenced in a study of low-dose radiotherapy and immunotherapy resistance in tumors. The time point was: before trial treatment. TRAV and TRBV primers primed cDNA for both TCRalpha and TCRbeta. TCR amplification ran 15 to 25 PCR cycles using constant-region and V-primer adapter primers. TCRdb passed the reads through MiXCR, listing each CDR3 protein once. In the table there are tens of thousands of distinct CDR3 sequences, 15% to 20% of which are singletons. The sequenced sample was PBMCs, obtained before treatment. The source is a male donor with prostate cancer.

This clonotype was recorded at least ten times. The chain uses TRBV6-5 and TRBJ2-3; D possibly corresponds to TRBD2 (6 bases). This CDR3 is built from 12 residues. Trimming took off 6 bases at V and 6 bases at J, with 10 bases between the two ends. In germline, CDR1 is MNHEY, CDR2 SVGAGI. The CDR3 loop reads CASSRGGDTQYF. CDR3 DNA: TGTGCCAGCAGCCGGGGAGGTGATACGCAGTATTTT.

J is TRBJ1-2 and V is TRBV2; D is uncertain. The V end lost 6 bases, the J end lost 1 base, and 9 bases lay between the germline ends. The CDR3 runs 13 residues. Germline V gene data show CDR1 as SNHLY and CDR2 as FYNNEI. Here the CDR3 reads CASRQDGNYGYTF. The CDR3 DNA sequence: TGTGCCAGCAGGCAGGACGGTAACTATGGCTACACCTTC.

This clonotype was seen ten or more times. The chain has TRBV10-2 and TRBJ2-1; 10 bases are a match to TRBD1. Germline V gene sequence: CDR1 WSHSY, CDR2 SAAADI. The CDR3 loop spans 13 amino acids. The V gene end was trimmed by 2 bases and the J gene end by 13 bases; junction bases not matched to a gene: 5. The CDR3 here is CASSEQDRGNQFF. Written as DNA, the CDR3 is TGCGCCAGCAGTGAGCAGGACAGGGGGAATCAGTTCTTC.

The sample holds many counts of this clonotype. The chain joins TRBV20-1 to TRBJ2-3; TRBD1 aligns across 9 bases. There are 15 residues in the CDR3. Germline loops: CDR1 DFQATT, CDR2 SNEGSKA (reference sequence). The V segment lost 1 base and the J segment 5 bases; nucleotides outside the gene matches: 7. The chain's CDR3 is CSARGGTGSGDTQYF. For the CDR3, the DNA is TGCAGTGCTAGAGGCGGGACAGGGAGTGGAGATACGCAGTATTTT.

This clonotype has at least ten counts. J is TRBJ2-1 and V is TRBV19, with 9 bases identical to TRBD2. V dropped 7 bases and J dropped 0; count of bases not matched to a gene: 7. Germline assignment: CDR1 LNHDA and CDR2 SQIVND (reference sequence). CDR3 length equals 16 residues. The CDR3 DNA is TGTGCCAGTACAGGCGGGGGGGCGAGCTCCTACAATGAGCAGTTCTTC. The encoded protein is CASTGGGASSYNEQFF.

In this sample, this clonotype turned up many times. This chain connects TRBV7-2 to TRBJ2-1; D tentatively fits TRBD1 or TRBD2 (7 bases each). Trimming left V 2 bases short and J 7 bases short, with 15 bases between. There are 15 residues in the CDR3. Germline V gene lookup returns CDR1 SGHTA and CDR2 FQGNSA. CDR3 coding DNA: TGTGCCAGCAGCTTATGGAACAGGGGAGGGAATGAGCAGTTCTTC. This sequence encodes CASSLWNRGGNEQFF.